This T cell receptor beta chain was captured by sequencing in a study of T cell responses to AZD1222 COVID-19 vaccine. For this clone: No antigen is known for it.

Here immunoSEQ multiplex PCR was the method, and the copy in TCRdb shows in-frame clones only, minus some. The table lists about 100,000 clones, about 90% of them singletons. V trimming: 8 bases; J trimming: 1 base; junction bases outside the gene matches: 3. The CDR3 length is 13 residues. Study conclusions and caveats: Regions 160-218 and 743-854 held dominance among vaccine-associated CD4 TCRs, which spanned spike. Clonal diversity may have been underestimated, and the donors were mostly white British, with more females than males.

The chain combines TRBV12-3 or TRBV12-4 with TRBJ1-1; 8 bases align to TRBD1. Here the sequenced sample was peripheral blood, taken on day 0 of AZD1222 vaccination. The receptor was derived from an adult in good health. CDR3 residues: CASGGQANTEAFF. CDR3 nucleotide sequence: TGTGCCAGCGGGGGACAGGCGAACACTGAAGCTTTCTTT.